This T cell receptor beta chain was observed in a study of cytomegalovirus exposure and HLA in healthy donors. Study information: Samples from HLA-typed donors yielded approximately 80 million unique TCRs in an early data release.

The PCR used 60 Vbeta and 13 Jbeta primers. Using immunoSEQ multiplex PCR, the repertoire was profiled, and TCRdb retains in-frame clones only, with some absent. Counted here are some 180,000 clones, about nine tenths occurring once; the ten biggest clones make up about 1%. Although they were nominally healthy when sampled, donors likely had unrecorded immune exposures. Study-wide points: V- and J-gene trimming in TCR beta was tied to a missense DCLRE1C variant by an analysis performed later. TRBV6-2, TRBV6-3 and some other V segments were excluded as indistinguishable.

For this clone: As yet, its antigen is unknown.

Germline loops: CDR1 LGHNA, CDR2 YNFKEQ. This CDR3 contains 13 residues. This receptor was taken from a boy aged 2-9 years in good health and CMV-seronegative. The chain links TRBV4-2 to TRBJ2-5; D is undetermined. The J call is doubtful: the DNA matches TRBJ2-7 better. Sequencing input: PBMCs. The CDR3 DNA reads as TGTGCCAGCAGCCAAGGGAGCGTGGTCGAGCAGTACTTC. Translation gives CASSQGSVVEQYF.